One T cell receptor beta chain is described in this entry. Its antigen remains unidentified. Sequence at one end of the junction differs from germline and may be a read error. This entry comes from a study of molecular identifiers for immune sequencing clone quantification (dated by TCRdb to the late 2010s). Looking at the study overall: For a replicate experiment, RNA from approximately 20,000 or 100,000 naive CD8 T cells was divided into five aliquots, of which four were sequenced. This methods study used CD8 T cells to benchmark TCR RNA copy counting and molecular-identifier clustering-based TCR repertoire sequencing (MIDCIRS). Findings and caveats that apply to the study as a whole: Even against a background of 850,000 to 1,000,000 naive CD8 T cells, spiked-in Jurkat TCR RNA amounting to a single cell's worth was reported to be detectable. In CMV-specific effector cells, clones with more than 20 RNA copies contained over 98% of molecules, whereas in naive cells such clones contained under 1% of molecules. The naive libraries included spiked-in Jurkat TCR RNA (fewer than eleven copies' worth), and this RNA is not part of the donor repertoire. Modeling estimated about 3 recovered TCR RNA copies per cell, compared with 8.5 to 10 by digital PCR, which implies around 33% capture efficiency. Highly expanded clone sizes could be underestimated because identical TCR molecules may share a barcode. When barcode sub-clustering was left out, chimeric consensus sequences inflated TCR diversity, with chimeras reaching as high as 47%.

Library method: PCR. Sequencing instrument: Illumina HiSeq 4000. Bulk TCR libraries were generated as previously described, with the TCR primers listed in Table S5 used. Purification of total RNA was performed with the Qiagen AllPrep DNA/RNA kit. Before analysis, reads from multiple sequencing runs of the same library were pooled. For the original study's pipeline: Reads were retained only if their TCR constant sequence matched exactly, and those retained reads were trimmed to 150 nt and grouped according to their 12-nt molecular barcodes. Within each barcode group, reads were sub-clustered at a 15% Levenshtein threshold, and quality-weighted consensus sequences were built per RNA molecule. Non-functional sequences were excluded, and lower-count sequences lying one edit away from another sequence were also excluded. On the basis of fitting two negative binomial distributions, barcode sub-clusters with fewer than 20% of the maximum read count were discarded. The raw public reads went through TCRdb reprocessing: fastp at Q25, MiXCR clone calling, in-frame beta chains kept. Every entry covers one CDR3 protein and lists the most common genes and DNA from its rows. The V and J calls and clone size come from TCRdb's table, not from the authors' own analysis. The sample table records just under 650,000 distinct CDR3 sequences; 15% to 20% of these occur just once. Of the sample, roughly 0.85% is held by the ten largest clones.

The CDR3, from cysteine to phenylalanine, totals 13 residues. Only CDR3 DNA remains: 39 bases, in frame from the first base. Looking up the germline V gene (reference sequence) yields CDR1 SEHNR and CDR2 FQNEAQ. Libraries of naive CD8 T cells were built from about 19,000 to 1,100,000 sorted cells, with 10%, 30% or 50% of the purified RNA used. On a BD FACSAria II, naive CD8 T cells were FACS-sorted as CD8+CD4-CCR7+CD45RA+ and collected into RLT Plus buffer. Ten to eleven TCR copies' worth of Jurkat RNA were spiked into about 20,000-1,000,000 naive CD8 T cell samples to test detection sensitivity. CD8 T cells were enriched with RosetteSep CD8+ T Cell Enrichment Cocktail and Ficoll-Paque, followed by ACK red cell lysis.

The sequence is built from TRBV7-9 and TRBJ2-7; a weak D assignment points to TRBD1 (5 bases agree). The sequence derives from a human donor in good health. Some libraries in this study had Jurkat cell RNA spiked in. The sample was naive CD8+ T cells from blood, with Jurkat cell RNA spiked in. This specimen's cell subset or site label, interpreted: FACS-sorted CD8+CD4-CCR7+CD45RA+ naive T cells. The CDR3 reads as follows: CASSSRQSYEQCF. The sequenced DNA: TGTGCCAGCAGCTCACGACAGTCCTACGAGCAGTGCTTC. Supplemented by the reference TRBV7-9 and TRBJ2-7 proteins around the CDR3, the complete variable domain is DTGVSQNPRHKITKRGQNVTFRCDPISEHNRLYWYRQTLGQGPEFLTYFQNEAQLEKSRLLSDRFSAERPKGSFSTLEIQRTEQGDSAMYLCASSSRQSYEQCFGPGTRLTVT.